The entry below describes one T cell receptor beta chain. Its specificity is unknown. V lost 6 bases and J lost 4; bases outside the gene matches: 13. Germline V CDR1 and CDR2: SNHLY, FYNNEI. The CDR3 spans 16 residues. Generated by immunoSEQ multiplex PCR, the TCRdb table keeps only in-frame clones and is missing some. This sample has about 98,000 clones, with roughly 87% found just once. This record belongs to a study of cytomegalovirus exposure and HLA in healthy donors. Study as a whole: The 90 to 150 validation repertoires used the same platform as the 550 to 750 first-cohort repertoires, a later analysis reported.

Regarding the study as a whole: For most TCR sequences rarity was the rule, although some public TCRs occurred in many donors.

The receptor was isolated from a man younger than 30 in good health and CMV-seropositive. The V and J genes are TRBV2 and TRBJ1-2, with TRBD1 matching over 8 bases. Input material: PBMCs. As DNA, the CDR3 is TGTGCCAGCAGCCCCCAAGGGACAGGCGCCTTCTATGGCTACACCTTC. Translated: CASSPQGTGAFYGYTF.